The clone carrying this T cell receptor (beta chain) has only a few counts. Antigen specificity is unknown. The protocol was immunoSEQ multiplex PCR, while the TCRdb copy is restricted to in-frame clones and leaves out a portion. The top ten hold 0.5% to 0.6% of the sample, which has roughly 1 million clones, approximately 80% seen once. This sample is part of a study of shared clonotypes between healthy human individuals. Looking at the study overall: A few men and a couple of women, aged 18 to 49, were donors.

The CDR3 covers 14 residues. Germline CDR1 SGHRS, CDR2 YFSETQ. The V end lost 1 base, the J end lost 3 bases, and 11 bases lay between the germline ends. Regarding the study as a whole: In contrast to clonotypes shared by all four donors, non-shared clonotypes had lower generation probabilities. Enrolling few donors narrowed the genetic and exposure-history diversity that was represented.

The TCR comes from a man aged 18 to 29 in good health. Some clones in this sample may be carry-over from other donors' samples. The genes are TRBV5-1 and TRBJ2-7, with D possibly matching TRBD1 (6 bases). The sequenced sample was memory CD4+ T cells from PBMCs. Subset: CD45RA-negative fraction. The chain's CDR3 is CASSLFLQGYEQYF. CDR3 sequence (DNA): TGCGCCAGCAGCTTGTTTTTACAGGGCTACGAGCAGTACTTC.